The subject of this entry is one T cell receptor (beta chain). The antigen is undetermined. The repertoire was sequenced with immunoSEQ multiplex PCR; TCRdb's copy has only in-frame clones and lacks some. The data show roughly 27,000 clones, around 87% seen once. This record belongs to a study of PD-L1 blockade in urothelial cancer. Study information: Each blood sample yielded a median of about 150,000 T cells.

The CDR3 is made up of 15 amino acids. Per germline, CDR1 SQVTM and CDR2 ANQGSEA. Trimming removed 6 bases at V and 0 bases at J, with 16 bases between. General study findings and limits: Pretreatment TCR clonality in blood, when below the median, was predictive of better survival.

The V gene is TRBV29-1, the J gene TRBJ2-3, with D tentatively TRBD1 (6 bases). The clonotype was recovered from a man aged 50-60 years with urothelial cancer. The specimen was PBMCs, collected around atezolizumab (anti-PD-L1) treatment. In DNA, the CDR3 is TGCAGCGTCCGATGGGACATATCTAGCACAGATACGCAGTATTTT. As protein: CSVRWDISSTDTQYF.